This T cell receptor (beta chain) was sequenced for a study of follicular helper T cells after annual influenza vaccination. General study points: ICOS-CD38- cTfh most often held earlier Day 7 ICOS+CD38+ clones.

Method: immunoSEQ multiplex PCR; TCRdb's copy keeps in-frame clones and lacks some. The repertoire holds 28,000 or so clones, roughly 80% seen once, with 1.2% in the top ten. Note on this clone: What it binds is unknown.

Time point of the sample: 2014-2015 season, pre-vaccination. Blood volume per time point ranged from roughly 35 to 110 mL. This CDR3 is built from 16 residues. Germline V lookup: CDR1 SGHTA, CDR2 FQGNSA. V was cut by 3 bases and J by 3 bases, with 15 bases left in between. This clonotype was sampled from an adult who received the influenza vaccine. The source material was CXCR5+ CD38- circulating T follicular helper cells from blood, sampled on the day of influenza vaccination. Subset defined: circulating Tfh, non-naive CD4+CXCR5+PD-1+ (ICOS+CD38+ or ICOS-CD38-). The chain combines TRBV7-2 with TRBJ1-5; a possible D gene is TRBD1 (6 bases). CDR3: CASSFHRGGVNQPQHF. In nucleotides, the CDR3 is TGTGCCAGCAGCTTCCATAGGGGGGGGGTCAATCAGCCCCAGCATTTT. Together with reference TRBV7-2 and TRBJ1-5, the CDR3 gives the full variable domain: GAGVSQSPSNKVTEKGKDVELRCDPISGHTALYWYRQSLGQGLEFLIYFQGNSAPDKSGLPSDRFSAERTGGSVSTLTIQRTQQEDSAVYLCASSFHRGGVNQPQHFGDGTRLSIL.